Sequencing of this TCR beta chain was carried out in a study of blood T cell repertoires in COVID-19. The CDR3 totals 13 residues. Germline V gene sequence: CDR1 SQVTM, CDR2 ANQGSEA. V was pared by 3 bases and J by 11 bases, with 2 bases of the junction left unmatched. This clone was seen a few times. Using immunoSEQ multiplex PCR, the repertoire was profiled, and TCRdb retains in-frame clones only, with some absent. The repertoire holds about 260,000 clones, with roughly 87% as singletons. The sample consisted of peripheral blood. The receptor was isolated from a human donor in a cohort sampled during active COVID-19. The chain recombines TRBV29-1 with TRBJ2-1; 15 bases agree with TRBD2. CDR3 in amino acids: CSVEGTSGRKQFF. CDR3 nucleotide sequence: TGCAGCGTTGAGGGGACTAGCGGGAGGAAGCAGTTCTTC.